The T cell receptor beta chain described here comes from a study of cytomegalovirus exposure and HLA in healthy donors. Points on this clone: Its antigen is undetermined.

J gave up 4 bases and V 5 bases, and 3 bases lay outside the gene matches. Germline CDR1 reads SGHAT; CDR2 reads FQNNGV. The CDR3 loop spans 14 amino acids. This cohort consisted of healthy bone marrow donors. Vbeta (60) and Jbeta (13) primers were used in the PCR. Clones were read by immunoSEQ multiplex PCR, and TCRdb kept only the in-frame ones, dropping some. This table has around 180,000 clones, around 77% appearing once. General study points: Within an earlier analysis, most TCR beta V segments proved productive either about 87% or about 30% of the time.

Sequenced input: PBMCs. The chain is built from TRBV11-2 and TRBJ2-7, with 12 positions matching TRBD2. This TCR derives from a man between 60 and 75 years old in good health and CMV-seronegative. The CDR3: CASSLGTSGYEQYF. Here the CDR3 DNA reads TGTGCCAGCAGCCTCGGGACTAGCGGGTACGAGCAGTACTTC.